This T cell receptor beta chain was profiled in a study of response to subunit inactivated influenza vaccine. Points from the study as a whole: Few new T cells, the authors suggested, are recruited by each seasonal influenza vaccination.

V trimming: 0 bases; J trimming: 6 bases; junction bases outside the gene matches: 11. Germline values: CDR1 SGHRS, CDR2 YFSETQ. The CDR3 has 16 amino acids. In TCRdb, the RT-PCR reads were re-called with MiXCR into one record per CDR3 protein. The sample carries roughly 170,000 distinct CDR3 sequences, roughly 8.7% recorded once. Note on this clonotype: Antigen unknown.

This chain uses TRBV5-1 with TRBJ1-2; 7 bases match TRBD1. This TCR came from a man aged 50-60 years who received an inactivated influenza vaccine. This sample comprised non-naive T cells sorted from PBMCs, obtained on the day of vaccination. The CDR3, as DNA: TGCGCCAGCAGCTTGGCTTTACGACAGGGTCAAAATGGCTACACCTTC. Translated: CASSLALRQGQNGYTF.